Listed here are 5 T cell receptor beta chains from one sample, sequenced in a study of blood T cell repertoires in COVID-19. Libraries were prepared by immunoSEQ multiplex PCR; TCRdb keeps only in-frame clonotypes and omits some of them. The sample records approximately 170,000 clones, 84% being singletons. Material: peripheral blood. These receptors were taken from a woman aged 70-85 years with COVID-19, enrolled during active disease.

DNA for the CDR3: TGTGCCACCGGGACCCGGAGGGACAATGAGCAGTTCTTC. Amino acid sequence: CATGTRRDNEQFF. The chain employs TRBV24-1 and TRBJ2-1; D might be TRBD2 (6 bases). V lost 9 bases to trimming and J lost 5 bases, with 13 bases between them. In germline, CDR1 is KGHDR, CDR2 SFDVKD. The CDR3 has 13 residues.

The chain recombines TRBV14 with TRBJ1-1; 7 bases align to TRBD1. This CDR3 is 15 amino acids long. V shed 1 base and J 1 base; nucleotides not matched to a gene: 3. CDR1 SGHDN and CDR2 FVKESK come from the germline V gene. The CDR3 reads CASSQGAGGNTEAFF. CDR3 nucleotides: TGTGCCAGCAGCCAAGGAGCAGGGGGGAACACTGAAGCTTTCTTT.

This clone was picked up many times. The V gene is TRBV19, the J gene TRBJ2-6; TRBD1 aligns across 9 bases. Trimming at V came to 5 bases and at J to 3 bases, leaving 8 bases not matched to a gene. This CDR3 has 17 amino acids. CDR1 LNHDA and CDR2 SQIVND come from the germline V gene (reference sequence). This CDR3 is CASSSTGGAGGANVLTF. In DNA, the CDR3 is TGTGCCAGTAGTTCAACAGGGGGCGCTGGTGGGGCCAACGTCCTGACTTTC. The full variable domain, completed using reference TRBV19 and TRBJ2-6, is DGGITQSPKYLFRKEGQNVTLSCEQNLNHDAMYWYRQDPGQGLRLIYYSQIVNDFQKGDIAEGYSVSREKKESFPLTVTSAQKNPTAFYLCASSSTGGAGGANVLTFGAGSRLTVL.

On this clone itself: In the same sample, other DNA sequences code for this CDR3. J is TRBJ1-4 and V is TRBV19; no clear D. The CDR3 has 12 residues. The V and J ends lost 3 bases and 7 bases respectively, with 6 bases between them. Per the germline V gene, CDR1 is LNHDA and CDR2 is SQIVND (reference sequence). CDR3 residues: CASSIRGEKLFF. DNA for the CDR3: TGTGCCAGTAGTATTCGGGGTGAAAAACTGTTTTTT.

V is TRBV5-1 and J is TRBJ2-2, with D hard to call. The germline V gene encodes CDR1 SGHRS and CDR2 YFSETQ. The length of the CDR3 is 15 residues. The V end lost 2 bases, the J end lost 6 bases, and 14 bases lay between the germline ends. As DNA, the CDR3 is TGCGCCAGCAGCTTCTCAGCAGGCCCTCCCGGGGAGCTGTTTTTT. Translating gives CASSFSAGPPGELFF.